This T cell receptor beta chain was found in a study of CD4 T cells in relation to SARS-CoV-2 and coronaviruses. Study as a whole: After less than 11 days of antigen culture, PBMC TCR beta CDR3s were sequenced.

Unexposed donor CD4+ T cells date from 2011-2018, before the COVID-19 pandemic. After ten to eleven days of culture, CD4+ T cells were isolated. Unexposed-donor CD4+ T cells were probed with SARS-CoV-2 S/N and four cold-coronavirus spikes, cells permitting. V lost 3 bases and J lost 3, with 15 bases in between. CDR1 is LGHNT and CDR2 is FRNRAP in the germline V gene. The CDR3 sequence is 15 residues long. Method: immunoSEQ multiplex PCR; TCRdb's copy keeps in-frame clones and lacks some. The table records 15,000 to 20,000 clones, about 76% of them present only once. As concerns this clone: No antigen is known for it.

The sequence was obtained from a human donor in good health. The chain uses TRBV12-5 and TRBJ2-7; TRBD2 is a possible D gene (5 bases). The sample consisted of CD4+ T cells from PBMCs, cultured in vitro. CDR3 sequence: CASGLRLPNIYEQYF. The CDR3 DNA sequence: TGTGCTAGTGGTTTAAGACTACCTAACATCTACGAGCAGTACTTC.